This is a list of T cell receptor beta chains from one sample in a study of human T cells and chemical hapten exposure. TCRdb reanalysed the RACE reads using MiXCR and keeps one entry per CDR3 protein. The table has about 81,000 distinct CDR3 sequences, roughly a tenth seen once. This material consisted of whole blood, taken in connection with sensitization to the hapten diphenylcyclopropenone (DPC). The receptors stem from a woman in her twenties or thirties with alopecia areata. Some clones in this sample may be carry-over from other donors' samples. Both conserved end residues are part of each CDR3. A D gene is named only where the DNA matches it firmly. Size tells how often a clone was seen (once, few, many) or the class of an expanded clone, and some rows leave it out.

d_gene: .
len: 13
j_gene: TRBJ2-1
abundance: many
v_gene: TRBV5-5
CDR3nt: TGTGCCAGCAGCTTGGGGGTTCTGAATGAGCAGTTCTTC
CDR3aa: CASSLGVLNEQFF

d_gene: .
len: 13
j_gene: TRBJ1-1
abundance: .
v_gene: TRBV4-3
CDR3nt: TGCGCCAGCAGCTACACCCCGAACACTGAAGCTTTCTTT
CDR3aa: CASSYTPNTEAFF

d_gene: TRBD2
len: 17
j_gene: TRBJ2-3
abundance: few
v_gene: TRBV6-5
CDR3nt: TGTGCCAGCAGTCCGACCTCTAGCGGGAGCCGACCAGATACGCAGTATTTT
CDR3aa: CASSPTSSGSRPDTQYF

d_gene: .
len: 16
j_gene: TRBJ1-3
abundance: .
v_gene: TRBV6-6
CDR3nt: TGTGCCAGCACCAGAACGACCGGGAGCTCTGGAAACACCATATATTTT
CDR3aa: CASTRTTGSSGNTIYF

d_gene: TRBD1
len: 12
j_gene: TRBJ2-7
abundance: .
v_gene: TRBV7-9
CDR3nt: TGTGCCAGCAGGGGACAGGGATTCGAGCAGTACTTC
CDR3aa: CASRGQGFEQYF

d_gene: .
len: 13
j_gene: TRBJ1-1
abundance: .
v_gene: TRBV6-2/TRBV6-3
CDR3nt: TGTGCCAGCAGCCCTTACAGGGACACTGAAGCTTTCTTT
CDR3aa: CASSPYRDTEAFF

d_gene: TRBD2
len: 17
j_gene: TRBJ2-7
abundance: .
v_gene: TRBV7-2
CDR3nt: TGTGCCAGCAGCCCGGATAGCGGGAGGAAAGGGGCCTACGAGCAGTACTTC
CDR3aa: CASSPDSGRKGAYEQYF

d_gene: .
len: 12
j_gene: TRBJ2-1
abundance: few
v_gene: TRBV29-1
CDR3nt: TGCAGCGTACGAAGGACAGACAATGAGCAGTTCTTC
CDR3aa: CSVRRTDNEQFF

d_gene: .
len: 13
j_gene: TRBJ1-4
abundance: many
v_gene: TRBV10-3
CDR3nt: TGTGCCATGAACCGAGGGCCAAATGAAAAACTGTTTTTT
CDR3aa: CAMNRGPNEKLFF

d_gene: .
len: 13
j_gene: TRBJ1-1
abundance: few
v_gene: TRBV7-9
CDR3nt: TGTGCCAGCAGCCCCCAAGTGGGGACTGAAGCTTTCTTT
CDR3aa: CASSPQVGTEAFF

d_gene: TRBD2
len: 12
j_gene: TRBJ2-5
abundance: few
v_gene: TRBV29-1
CDR3nt: TGCAGCGTTGTGAGCGGGGGAGAGACCCAGTACTTC
CDR3aa: CSVVSGGETQYF

d_gene: .
len: 15
j_gene: TRBJ2-1
abundance: many
v_gene: TRBV29-1
CDR3nt: TGCAGCGTTCCCCCAGGTGGGACTGTCTACAATGAGCAGTTCTTC
CDR3aa: CSVPPGGTVYNEQFF

d_gene: .
len: 13
j_gene: TRBJ2-3
abundance: .
v_gene: TRBV30
CDR3nt: TGTGCCTGGAGTGTAAGCAGGGCAGATACGCAGTATTTT
CDR3aa: CAWSVSRADTQYF

d_gene: TRBD1
len: 15
j_gene: TRBJ1-2
abundance: many
v_gene: TRBV10-2
CDR3nt: TGCGCCAGCAGTGAACCAAACAGGGGTCTCTATGGCTACACCTTC
CDR3aa: CASSEPNRGLYGYTF

d_gene: .
len: 12
j_gene: TRBJ2-7
abundance: .
v_gene: TRBV13
CDR3nt: TGTGCCAGCAGCTCCCGCCCCTACGAGCAGTACTTC
CDR3aa: CASSSRPYEQYF

d_gene: .
len: 13
j_gene: TRBJ2-2
abundance: .
v_gene: TRBV5-5
CDR3nt: TGTGCCAGCAGCGGAACGACAACCGGGGAGCTGTTTTTT
CDR3aa: CASSGTTTGELFF

d_gene: .
len: 12
j_gene: TRBJ1-2
abundance: .
v_gene: TRBV28
CDR3nt: TGTGCCACATTAATCGACAGTTATGGCTACACCTTC
CDR3aa: CATLIDSYGYTF

d_gene: .
len: 13
j_gene: TRBJ1-3
abundance: many
v_gene: TRBV7-6
CDR3nt: TGTGCCAGCAGCTTGGGAGGTGGAAACACCATATATTTT
CDR3aa: CASSLGGGNTIYF

d_gene: .
len: 12
j_gene: TRBJ1-1
abundance: many
v_gene: TRBV12-3/TRBV12-4
CDR3nt: TGTGCCAGCAGTCCACGCATAGGCGCAGCTTTCTTT
CDR3aa: CASSPRIGAAFF

d_gene: TRBD2
len: 14
j_gene: TRBJ2-2
abundance: many
v_gene: TRBV12-3/TRBV12-4
CDR3nt: TGTGCCAGCGGGGGACTAGCGGGATCTGGGGAGCTGTTTTTT
CDR3aa: CASGGLAGSGELFF

d_gene: TRBD1
len: 14
j_gene: TRBJ1-1
abundance: many
v_gene: TRBV10-3
CDR3nt: TGTGCCATCAATCCGGGACAGGGGGCTCCTGGAGCTTTCTTT
CDR3aa: CAINPGQGAPGAFF

d_gene: .
len: 15
j_gene: TRBJ1-5
abundance: many
v_gene: TRBV18
CDR3nt: TGTGCCAGCTCACCATCCGGACCTGTCAATCAGCCCCAGCATTTT
CDR3aa: CASSPSGPVNQPQHF

d_gene: .
len: 13
j_gene: TRBJ2-3
abundance: few
v_gene: TRBV20-1
CDR3nt: TGCAGTGCTAGATGGGACGACACAGATACGCAGTATTTT
CDR3aa: CSARWDDTDTQYF

d_gene: TRBD1
len: 17
j_gene: TRBJ1-1
abundance: many
v_gene: TRBV11-2
CDR3nt: TGTGCCAGCAGCTTAGGCAGGGGGCCACGTATGAACACTGAAGCTTTCTTT
CDR3aa: CASSLGRGPRMNTEAFF

d_gene: .
len: 14
j_gene: TRBJ1-1
abundance: .
v_gene: TRBV28
CDR3nt: TGTGCCAGCAAGCCGCACAGAATGAACACTGAAGCTTTCTTT
CDR3aa: CASKPHRMNTEAFF

d_gene: TRBD1
len: 14
j_gene: TRBJ1-6
abundance: many
v_gene: TRBV18
CDR3nt: TGTGCCAGCTCACCCGGGACAGCCAATTCACCCCTCCACTTT
CDR3aa: CASSPGTANSPLHF

d_gene: .
len: 12
j_gene: TRBJ2-3
abundance: few
v_gene: TRBV29-1
CDR3nt: TGCAGCGTTGTTGGTGACACAGATACGCAGTATTTT
CDR3aa: CSVVGDTDTQYF

d_gene: .
len: 17
j_gene: TRBJ2-1
abundance: .
v_gene: TRBV3-1
CDR3nt: TGTGCCAGCAGCCAAGATATATGGGGGAGCTCCTACAATGAGCAGTTCTTC
CDR3aa: CASSQDIWGSSYNEQFF

d_gene: .
len: 18
j_gene: TRBJ2-3
abundance: few
v_gene: TRBV6-5
CDR3nt: TGTGCCAGCAGCCGTCCTACTCAGCGGGCTGGGGAGACGGATACGCAGTATTTT
CDR3aa: CASSRPTQRAGETDTQYF

d_gene: TRBD2
len: 17
j_gene: TRBJ2-3
abundance: few
v_gene: TRBV18
CDR3nt: TGTGCCAGCTCACCGAGGACTAGCGGGGGATTCACAGATACGCAGTATTTT
CDR3aa: CASSPRTSGGFTDTQYF

d_gene: .
len: 12
j_gene: TRBJ1-5
abundance: few
v_gene: TRBV24-1
CDR3nt: TGTGCCACCGGGCAGGGCCCTCAGCCCCAGCATTTT
CDR3aa: CATGQGPQPQHF

d_gene: .
len: 15
j_gene: TRBJ2-7
abundance: many
v_gene: TRBV6-2/TRBV6-3
CDR3nt: TGTGCCAGCATACCCACCCTATGGGACCCCTACGAGCAGTACTTC
CDR3aa: CASIPTLWDPYEQYF

d_gene: TRBD1
len: 13
j_gene: TRBJ1-5
abundance: few
v_gene: TRBV20-1
CDR3nt: TGCAGTGCTCTACGACAGGGAGATCAGCCCCAGCATTTT
CDR3aa: CSALRQGDQPQHF

d_gene: TRBD2
len: 15
j_gene: TRBJ2-1
abundance: many
v_gene: TRBV29-1
CDR3nt: TGCAGCGCCCGGAGAAGCGGGAGCTCTGGGAATGAGCAGTTCTTC
CDR3aa: CSARRSGSSGNEQFF

d_gene: .
len: 15
j_gene: TRBJ2-1
abundance: many
v_gene: TRBV7-3
CDR3nt: TGTGCCAGCAGCTTACGGGGGAGCGCCGGCAATGAGCAGTTCTTC
CDR3aa: CASSLRGSAGNEQFF

d_gene: TRBD1
len: 13
j_gene: TRBJ2-7
abundance: few
v_gene: TRBV5-1
CDR3nt: TGCGCCAGCAGCGCCGGGACAGGGGTCGAGCAGTACTTC
CDR3aa: CASSAGTGVEQYF

d_gene: .
len: 16
j_gene: TRBJ1-5
abundance: many
v_gene: TRBV6-5
CDR3nt: TGTGCCAGCAGTGAAACAGGGCCCCTTAGCAATCAGCCCCAGCATTTT
CDR3aa: CASSETGPLSNQPQHF